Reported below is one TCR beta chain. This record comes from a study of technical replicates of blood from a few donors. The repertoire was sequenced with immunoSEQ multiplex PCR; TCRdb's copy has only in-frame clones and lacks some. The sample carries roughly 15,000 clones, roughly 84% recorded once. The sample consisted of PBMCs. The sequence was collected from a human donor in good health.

In nucleotides, the CDR3 is TGTGCCAGCAGCCTATTCCTAGCGGGACAAGAGACCCAGTACTTC. Protein sequence: CASSLFLAGQETQYF. The V gene is TRBV11-2, the J gene TRBJ2-5, with 9 bases matching TRBD2. The V segment lost 5 bases and the J segment 2 bases; nucleotides outside the gene matches: 6. Germline values: CDR1 SGHAT, CDR2 FQNNGV. This CDR3 is 15 amino acids long.